This T cell receptor beta chain was captured in a study of blood T cell repertoires in COVID-19. Trimming pared 1 base from V and 7 bases from J, leaving 19 bases between. The CDR3 totals 16 residues. Germline V CDR1 and CDR2: LNHDA, SQIVND (reference sequence). Only in-frame clones appear in the TCRdb table, and some are missing; sequencing was by immunoSEQ multiplex PCR. The table lists some 250,000 clones, approximately 86% of them singletons. Sequencing was performed on PBMCs or T cells enriched from blood (not recorded which). The chain employs TRBV19 and TRBJ1-2; D might be TRBD1 (5 bases). The clonotype comes from a woman aged 40-49 years with acute COVID-19. This chain's CDR3 is CASSIALEGPGGGYTF. CDR3 in DNA: TGTGCCAGTAGTATAGCCCTAGAGGGGCCCGGGGGTGGCTACACCTTC.